This entry lists 3 T cell receptor beta chains sequenced from one sample in a study of T cell changes during pregnancy in multiple sclerosis. Profiling relied on immunoSEQ multiplex PCR, and the TCRdb table lists in-frame clones only, not all of them. The sample lists about 87,000 clones, 93% occurring once. The source was peripheral blood, collected in the third trimester of pregnancy. The receptors originated from a female donor in good health, enrolled as a control in a pregnancy study.

The J gene is TRBJ1-1, the V gene TRBV28; no definite D call. The germline V gene has CDR1 MDHEN and CDR2 SYDVKM. V lost 5 bases to trimming and J lost 1 base, with 11 bases between them. There are 14 residues in the CDR3. The CDR3 region is CASSPGGPNTEAFF. DNA for the CDR3: TGTGCCAGCAGTCCCGGTGGGCCGAACACTGAAGCTTTCTTT. The whole variable domain, filled in from reference TRBV28 and TRBJ1-1, reads DVKVTQSSRYLVKRTGEKVFLECVQDMDHENMFWYRQDPGLGLRLIYFSYDVKMKEKGDIPEGYSVSREKKERFSLILESASTNQTSMYLCASSPGGPNTEAFFGQGTRLTVV.

The gene calls are TRBV5-6 and TRBJ2-7; 8 bases are a match to TRBD2. Germline V gene data show CDR1 as SGHDT and CDR2 as YYEEEE. This CDR3 contains 16 residues. V was pared by 0 bases and J by 0 bases, with 5 bases of the junction left unmatched. CDR3 sequence reads: CASSLGSSGGSYEQYF. The CDR3 DNA reads TGTGCCAGCAGCTTGGGTTCGAGCGGGGGCTCCTACGAGCAGTACTTC.

In this sample, this clone turned up a few times. The rearrangement uses TRBV4-1 and TRBJ2-2, with 11 bases fitting TRBD2. Germline CDR1 and CDR2: MGHRA and YSYEKL. Trimming cost V 2 bases and J 5 bases; bases outside gene matches: 7. This CDR3 contains 17 residues. This chain's CDR3 is CASSQPKGLADTGELFF. DNA of the CDR3: TGCGCCAGCAGCCAACCAAAGGGACTAGCGGATACCGGGGAGCTGTTTTTT.